These 32 T cell receptor beta chains were all obtained from the same sample, sequenced in a study of shared clonotypes between healthy human individuals. Sequencing used immunoSEQ multiplex PCR; TCRdb keeps in-frame clones, though not all of them. The data hold about 99,000 clones, with more than 45% observed a single time. The sample comprised PBMCs. The source of these receptors is a woman aged 40 to 50 in good health. Some clones in this sample may be carry-over from other donors' samples.

This clone has just a few counts. The J gene is TRBJ2-5, the V gene TRBV7-2; 9 nucleotides match TRBD2. The CDR3 totals 16 residues. V was pared by 5 bases and J by 5 bases, with 12 bases of the junction left unmatched. CDR1 is SGHTA, CDR2 FQGNSA, per germline. The CDR3 DNA reads TGTGCCAGCAGCCTAGGGCGTAGCGGGAGAGGGGAGACCCAGTACTTC. It specifies CASSLGRSGRGETQYF.

In this sample, this clone turned up many times. At one end, the junction sequence differs from germline, possibly due to a read error. This same CDR3 is encoded by further DNA sequences in the sample. This chain's CDR3 is CASTIRGQAKNIQYF. CDR3 coding DNA: TGCGCCAGCACCATCCGGGGACAGGCGAAAAACATTCAGTACTTC. The chain uses TRBV28 and TRBJ2-4; 8 bases fit TRBD1. The germline V gene encodes CDR1 MDHEN and CDR2 SYDVKM. The CDR3 runs to 15 residues.

This clone was seen ten or more times. A far larger clone is only one base removed, so a read error is likely. The conserved closing phenylalanine or tryptophan is absent in this CDR3, likely reflecting a read error. Other DNA sequences in this specimen translate into the identical CDR3. The rearrangement links TRBV29-1 to TRBJ2-7; perhaps D is TRBD1 or TRBD2 (6 bases each). Germline loops: CDR1 SQVTM, CDR2 ANQGSEA. Trimming removed 6 bases at V and 2 bases at J, with 17 bases between. The CDR3 has 14 residues. CDR3 bases: TGCAGCGTGGGGGCTGGGCGGGAACCCTACGAGCAGTACCTC. Protein: CSVGAGREPYEQYL.

This clone appeared a few times. The J gene is TRBJ2-7, the V gene TRBV7-9; TRBD1 or TRBD2 may be the D gene (5 bases each). This CDR3 is built from 15 residues. The V gene lost 5 bases and the J gene lost 0 bases, with 14 bases spanning the gap. From germline, CDR1 is SEHNR and CDR2 FQNEAQ (reference sequence). CDR3 loop: CASSPGAGTSYEQYF. The CDR3 DNA reads as TGTGCCAGCAGCCCCGGGGCAGGGACCTCCTACGAGCAGTACTTC.

Of note for this clone: A single base separates this from a much larger clone, so it may be a read error. V usage is TRBV7-3 and J usage is TRBJ2-3; D remains ambiguous. CDR3 size: 13 residues. CDR1 and CDR2 (germline): SGHTA, FQGTGA. CDR3 DNA: TGTGTCAGCAGTCCGCCGGGCACAGATACGCAGTATTTT. This encodes CVSSPPGTDTQYF. Complete variable domain (other parts from reference TRBV7-3 and TRBJ2-3): GAGVSQTPSNKVTEKGKYVELRCDPISGHTALYWYRQSLGQGPEFLIYFQGTGAADDSGLPNDRFFAVRPEGSVSTLKIQRTERGDSAVYLCVSSPPGTDTQYFGPGTRLTVL.

The DNA for the CDR3 is TGTGCCAGCAGCCTTCGGACTAGCGGGAGGGTGTCCGGGGAGCTGTTTTTT. Its translation is CASSLRTSGRVSGELFF. The rearrangement uses TRBV13 and TRBJ2-2, with 15 bases identical to TRBD2. The CDR3 totals 17 residues. Germline V lookup: CDR1 PRHDT, CDR2 FYEKMQ (reference sequence). The trim removed 5 bases at V and 6 bases at J, leaving 7 bases unmatched.

This chain joins TRBV30 and TRBJ1-4, with D hard to call. Germline assignment: CDR1 GTSNPN and CDR2 SVGIG (reference sequence). The CDR3 loop spans 12 amino acids. The germline V and J ends were trimmed by 5 bases and 0 bases, with 4 bases remaining between them. The CDR3 loop is CAWASTNEKLFF. CDR3 bases: TGTGCCTGGGCGTCAACTAATGAAAAACTGTTTTTT.

This clone was picked up a small number of times. The genes are TRBV7-9 and TRBJ2-5, with TRBD2 matching over 12 bases. The CDR3 contains 17 residues. The J segment lost 5 bases and the V segment lost 5 bases, leaving 12 bases of the junction unmatched. Germline values: CDR1 SEHNR, CDR2 FQNEAQ (reference sequence). The CDR3 DNA is TGTGCCAGCAGCACCCGAACTAGCGGGAGGAGATATGAGACCCAGTACTTC. This sequence encodes CASSTRTSGRRYETQYF.

In its sample, this clone was seen many times. The chain carries TRBV11-1 and TRBJ2-5, with TRBD2 as a possible D gene (5 bases). Between the trimmed V and J ends, which lost 5 bases and 0 bases, there was a span of 10 bases. The CDR3 is 14 residues long. Germline values: CDR1 SGHAT, CDR2 FQDESV (reference sequence). The CDR3 loop reads CASSRLANQETQYF. For the CDR3, the DNA is TGTGCCAGCAGCCGTCTAGCTAACCAAGAGACCCAGTACTTC.

In regard to this clone: A single base is all that separates this from a far larger clone, so a read error is likely. It is likely a read error, because the conserved phenylalanine at the end of the CDR3 is missing. The rearrangement uses TRBV18 and TRBJ2-7, with D possibly being TRBD1 (6 bases). Germline loops: CDR1 KGHSH, CDR2 LQKENI. The CDR3 consists of 16 residues. The V and J ends lost 5 bases and 5 bases respectively, with 22 bases between them. CDR3 bases: TGTGCCAGCTCAGTATCCGGGACAAAAGGGGTGGACGAGCAGTACTCC. It specifies CASSVSGTKGVDEQYS.

This clone was observed at least ten times. Other nucleotide sequences in the sample specify the same CDR3. The chain joins TRBV19 to TRBJ2-5; D is possibly TRBD2 (6 bases). Germline CDR1 is LNHDA and CDR2 is SQIVND (reference sequence). V dropped 5 bases and J dropped 5 bases, with 15 bases sitting between them. The CDR3 is made up of 14 amino acids. The CDR3 protein is CASSPGGLLETQYF. The DNA for the CDR3 is TGTGCCAGTAGTCCTGGGGGACTTCTTGAGACCCAGTACTTC.

The CDR3 sequence: CASSLGSGRAYNEQFF. The CDR3 DNA follows: TGTGCCAGCAGCTTGGGTAGTGGGAGAGCCTACAATGAGCAGTTCTTC. The chain has TRBV5-5 and TRBJ2-1; D might be TRBD2 (5 bases). Per germline, CDR1 SGHKS and CDR2 YYEKEE (reference sequence). CDR3 length: 16 residues. The germline V and J ends were trimmed by 0 bases and 2 bases, with 12 bases remaining between them.

As concerns this clone: A far larger clone is one base from this, pointing to a likely read error. The V gene is TRBV10-3, the J gene TRBJ2-1, with a possible D match to TRBD1 (6 bases). The germline V gene encodes CDR1 ENHRY and CDR2 SYGVKD. The CDR3 length is 14 residues. Trimming left V 3 bases short and J 0 bases short, with 6 bases between. The CDR3 protein is CAISEGGSYNEQFF. CDR3 DNA: TGTGCCATCAGTGAAGGGGGCTCCTACAATGAGCAGTTCTTC.

The chain links TRBV18 to TRBJ1-2, with TRBD1 matching 8 bases. The CDR3 totals 13 residues. Germline CDR1 and CDR2: KGHSH and LQKENI. The V gene end was trimmed by 5 bases and the J gene end by 7 bases; junction bases not matched to a gene: 6. Written as DNA, the CDR3 is TGTGCCAGCTCAGTGGACAGGGAAAGTGGCTACACCTTC. It is translated as CASSVDRESGYTF.

There are a few counts of this clone. The chain uses TRBV19 and TRBJ1-1; 7 bases map to TRBD1. J was trimmed by 5 bases and V by 3 bases; bases with no gene match: 6. Germline lookup yields CDR1 LNHDA and CDR2 SQIVND (reference sequence). This CDR3 is built from 14 residues. The CDR3 bases are TGTGCCAGTAGTATCGACAGGGAGGTTACTGAAGCTTTCTTT. Amino acids: CASSIDREVTEAFF.

In the case of this clone: This clone may be a read error of a much larger clone one base away. Distinct nucleotide sequences in the sample also encode this CDR3. The chain recombines TRBV19 with TRBJ2-7; D is tentatively TRBD1 or TRBD2 (5 bases each). V was shortened by 8 bases and J by 3 bases, with 8 bases between the two germline ends. Germline CDR1 is LNHDA and CDR2 is SQIVND (reference sequence). This CDR3 has 11 residues. The CDR3 protein is CASDGGYEQYF. CDR3 nucleotides: TGTGCCAGTGATGGGGGCTACGAGCAGTACTTC.

This chain connects TRBV2 to TRBJ1-1; D gene ambiguous. Germline V gene lookup returns CDR1 SNHLY and CDR2 FYNNEI. The V end lost 4 bases, the J end lost 1 base, and 10 bases lay between the germline ends. The CDR3 consists of 14 residues. CDR3 in DNA: TGTGCCAGCAGTGGTGTGGAGGGGAACACTGAAGCTTTCTTT. Protein sequence: CASSGVEGNTEAFF.

Worth noting for this clone: Being one base from a much bigger clone, this may be a read error. This CDR3 fails to terminate in the conserved phenylalanine or tryptophan, so it likely reflects a read error. The V and J genes are TRBV29-1 and TRBJ1-2; D is uncertain. Germline V gene data show CDR1 as SQVTM and CDR2 as ANQGSEA. Trimming removed 4 bases at V and 1 base at J, with 4 bases between. The CDR3 has 11 residues. CDR3 nucleotides: TGCAGCGTTGTCTTTAACTATGGCTACACCCTC. Encoded protein: CSVVFNYGYTL.

The sample holds a few counts of this clone. V gene TRBV7-2 combines with J gene TRBJ2-7; 7 bases are shared with TRBD1. Germline values: CDR1 SGHTA, CDR2 FQGNSA. The CDR3 loop spans 12 amino acids. V lost 5 bases, J lost 6 bases, and 4 bases stayed unmatched. As DNA, the CDR3 is TGTGCCAGCAGCAGGACAGGCGGCGAGCAGTACTTC. Translated: CASSRTGGEQYF.

About this clone: A much larger clone differs from this one at a single base, so this may be a read error. J is TRBJ2-2 and V is TRBV7-2; possible D gene TRBD2, 6 bases. This CDR3 contains 15 residues. In germline, CDR1 is SGHTA, CDR2 FQGNSA. V was pared by 5 bases and J by 6 bases, with 16 bases between. CDR3 nucleotide sequence: TGTGCCAGCAGCCCGCTCGGACTAAACGCCGGGGAGCTGTTTTTT. Its translation: CASSPLGLNAGELFF.

On this clone itself: At one end the junction does not follow the germline gene, possibly because of a read error. This chain uses TRBV6-1 with TRBJ1-5; 7 positions match TRBD1. The CDR3 spans 13 residues. CDR1 is MNHNS and CDR2 is SASEGT in the germline V gene. The CDR3 sequence: CASSDPLGQLQHF. CDR3 coding DNA: TGTGCCAGCAGTGACCCTCTGGGACAGCTCCAGCATTTT.

V and J are TRBV11-2 and TRBJ2-4; D may be TRBD2 (5 bases). Trimming cost V 4 bases and J 7 bases, with 11 bases left between them. This CDR3 comprises 13 residues. The germline CDR1 and CDR2 sequences are SGHAT and FQNNGV. The CDR3 DNA reads TGTGCCAGCAGCTACGGGATTTTGAACATTCAGTACTTC. Its translation is CASSYGILNIQYF.

As DNA, the CDR3 is TGTGCCAGCAGCCAGGACAGGGGTTCCGCCTACGAGCAGTACTTC. This codes for CASSQDRGSAYEQYF. The chain has TRBV6-1 and TRBJ2-7; 9 nucleotides align to TRBD1. Per germline, CDR1 MNHNS and CDR2 SASEGT. The CDR3 runs to 15 residues. The J segment lost 2 bases and the V segment lost 6 bases, leaving 8 bases of the junction unmatched.

The rearrangement uses TRBV6-5 and TRBJ1-1, with TRBD1 as a possible D gene (5 bases). CDR1 and CDR2 from the germline V gene are MNHEY and SVGAGI. The V end lost 2 bases, the J end lost 6 bases, and 16 bases lay between the germline ends. CDR3 length: 15 residues. The CDR3 spells CASSYAGRGSSEAFF. CDR3 nucleotide sequence: TGTGCCAGCAGTTACGCGGGACGGGGTTCATCTGAAGCTTTCTTT.

There are a few counts of this clone. The J gene is TRBJ2-2, the V gene TRBV30, with TRBD2 matching 12 bases. This CDR3 region has 16 residues. The junction had 9 bases not matched to a gene; V was cut back by 7 bases and J by 3 bases. Germline loops: CDR1 GTSNPN, CDR2 SVGIG (reference sequence). The CDR3 coding sequence is TGTGCCTTCGACCCGGGACTAGCGGGTTACACCGGGGAGCTGTTTTTT. This sequence encodes CAFDPGLAGYTGELFF.

This clone was detected ten times or more. This chain uses TRBV27 with TRBJ2-7; D not resolved. The length of the CDR3 is 13 residues. Trimming took off 2 bases at V and 5 bases at J, with 10 bases between the two ends. Germline V gene data show CDR1 as MNHEY and CDR2 as SMNVEV (reference sequence). The chain's CDR3 is CASSLSPYNEQYF. The CDR3 coding sequence is TGTGCCAGCAGTTTAAGTCCTTACAACGAGCAGTACTTC.

V usage is TRBV30 and J usage is TRBJ2-5; D is ambiguous. Looked up from germline, CDR1 is GTSNPN and CDR2 is SVGIG (reference sequence). V gave up 1 base and J gave up 1 base, with 7 bases separating them. The CDR3 covers 13 residues. DNA of the CDR3: TGTGCCTGGAGTGGTGCAGTCCAAGAGACCCAGTACTTC. Protein product: CAWSGAVQETQYF.

This clone was counted between two and nine times. The rearrangement links TRBV5-4 to TRBJ2-5, with 7 bases fitting TRBD2. The DNA matches TRBJ2-7 better at its end, which makes the J call doubtful. This CDR3 region has 15 residues. Germline V gives CDR1 SGHNT, CDR2 YYREEE (reference sequence). The CDR3 loop is CASSLARGSIREQYF. The CDR3 DNA sequence: TGTGCCAGCAGCTTGGCCCGCGGGAGCATCCGCGAGCAGTACTTC.

This clone has a handful of counts. The gene calls are TRBV5-1 and TRBJ2-7; weak D call: TRBD1 (6 bases). Trimming stripped 0 bases from V and 1 base from J, with 14 bases between. This CDR3 comprises 16 residues. CDR1 and CDR2 from the germline V gene are SGHRS and YFSETQ. The CDR3 DNA reads TGCGCCAGCAGCTTGGCCGGCAGGGGCCGGTCCTACGAGCAGTACTTC. Protein sequence: CASSLAGRGRSYEQYF.

This clone came up many times. The V call is TRBV5-1, the J call TRBJ2-7, with 12 bases matching TRBD1. The CDR3 extends over 18 amino acids. The germline V gene encodes CDR1 SGHRS and CDR2 YFSETQ. The V and J ends lost 4 bases and 2 bases, in that order; junction bases with no gene match: 13. The CDR3 DNA is TGCGCCAGCAGCCTGGGACAGGGGGCGAGAGTAGGAGCCTACGAGCAGTACTTC. Amino acid sequence: CASSLGQGARVGAYEQYF.

This clone was seen ten or more times. The chain joins TRBV2 to TRBJ2-1, with TRBD2 identical over 7 bases. The V segment lost 4 bases and the J segment 7 bases; nucleotides outside the gene matches: 10. This CDR3 contains 15 residues. Germline CDR1 SNHLY, CDR2 FYNNEI. CDR3 protein: CASSGGSGFANEQFF. CDR3 DNA sequence: TGTGCCAGCAGTGGGGGTAGCGGGTTCGCGAATGAGCAGTTCTTC.

This clone was counted many times. The chain links TRBV2 to TRBJ1-2; 8 nucleotides line up with TRBD1. The CDR3 length is 14 residues. Germline V gene sequence: CDR1 SNHLY, CDR2 FYNNEI. Trimming removed 1 base from V and 4 bases from J; junction bases left unmatched: 2. The CDR3 DNA is TGTGCCAGCAGTGAAGACAGGGGGGCCTATGGCTACACCTTC. It translates to CASSEDRGAYGYTF. The variable domain in full, with the rest retrieved from reference TRBV2 and TRBJ1-2, is EPEVTQTPSHQVTQMGQEVILRCVPISNHLYFYWYRQILGQKVEFLVSFYNNEISEKSEIFDDQFSVERPDGSNFTLKIRSTKLEDSAMYFCASSEDRGAYGYTFGSGTRLTVV.